This T cell receptor (beta chain) was sequenced for a study of blood T cell repertoires in COVID-19. As for the study in general: Sites in the United States, Italy and Spain provided acute and convalescent COVID-19 samples. From T cells, B-cell-depleted T cells, or PBMCs came the material, which was cDNA or gDNA.

There are 13 residues in the CDR3. CDR1 is GTSNPN, CDR2 SVGIG, per germline (reference sequence). V gave up 3 bases and J gave up 3 bases, with 12 bases separating them. In the original analysis: Nucleated cell counts were estimated from reference gene primer amplification. TCRdb's copy holds only in-frame clones and misses some; the assay was immunoSEQ multiplex PCR. Clonal size and the V and J genes are those of that table, whereas D and trimming came from the DNA. The data hold about 190,000 clones, with approximately 80% observed a single time. The TCR was taken from a man aged 45 to 65 who had recovered from COVID-19. The material sequenced was peripheral blood. The genes are TRBV30 and TRBJ2-7; D may be TRBD1 (6 bases). CDR3 sequence: CAWRAGAIYEQYF. CDR3 DNA sequence: TGTGCCTGGAGGGCAGGGGCTATCTACGAGCAGTACTTC.